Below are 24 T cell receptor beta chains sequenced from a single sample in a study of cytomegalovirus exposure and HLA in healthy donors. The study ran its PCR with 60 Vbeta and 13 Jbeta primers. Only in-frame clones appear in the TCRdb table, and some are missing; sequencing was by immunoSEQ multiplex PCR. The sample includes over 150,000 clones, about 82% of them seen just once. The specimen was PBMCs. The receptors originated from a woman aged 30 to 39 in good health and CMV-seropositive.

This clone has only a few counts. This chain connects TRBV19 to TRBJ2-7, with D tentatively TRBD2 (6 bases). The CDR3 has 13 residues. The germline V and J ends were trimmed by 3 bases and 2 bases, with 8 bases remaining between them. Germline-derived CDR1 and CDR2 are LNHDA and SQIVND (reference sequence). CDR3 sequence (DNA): TGTGCCAGTAGTATGGGGGGAGCCTACGAGCAGTACTTC. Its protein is CASSMGGAYEQYF.

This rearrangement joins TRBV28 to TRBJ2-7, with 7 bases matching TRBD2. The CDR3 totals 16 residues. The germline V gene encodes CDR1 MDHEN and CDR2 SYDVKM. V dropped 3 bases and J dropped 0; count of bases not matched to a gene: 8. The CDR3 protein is CASSLPLRDYSYEQYF. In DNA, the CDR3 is TGTGCCAGCAGTTTGCCCCTCCGGGACTACTCCTACGAGCAGTACTTC.

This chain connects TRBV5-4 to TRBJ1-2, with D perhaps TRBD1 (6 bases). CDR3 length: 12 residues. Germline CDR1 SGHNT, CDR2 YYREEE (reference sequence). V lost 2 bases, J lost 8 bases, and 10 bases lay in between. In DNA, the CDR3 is TGTGCCAGCAGCTTCGACAGGAGAGGCTACACCTTC. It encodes CASSFDRRGYTF.

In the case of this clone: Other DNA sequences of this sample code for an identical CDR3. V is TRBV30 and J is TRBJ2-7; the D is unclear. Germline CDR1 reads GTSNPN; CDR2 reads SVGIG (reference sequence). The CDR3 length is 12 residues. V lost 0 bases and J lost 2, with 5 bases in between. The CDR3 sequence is CAWSVLPYEQYF. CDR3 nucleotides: TGTGCCTGGAGTGTACTCCCCTACGAGCAGTACTTC.

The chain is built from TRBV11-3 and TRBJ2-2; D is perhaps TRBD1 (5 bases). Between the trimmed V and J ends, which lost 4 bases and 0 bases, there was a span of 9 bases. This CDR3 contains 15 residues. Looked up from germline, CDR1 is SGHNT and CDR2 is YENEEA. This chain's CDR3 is CASSSQGTNTGELFF. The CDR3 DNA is TGTGCCAGCAGCTCCCAGGGAACGAACACCGGGGAGCTGTTTTTT.

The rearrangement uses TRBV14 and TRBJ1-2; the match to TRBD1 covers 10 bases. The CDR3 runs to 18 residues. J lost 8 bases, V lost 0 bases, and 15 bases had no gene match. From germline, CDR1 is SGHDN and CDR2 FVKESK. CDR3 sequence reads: CASSQDRQGAQGLEGYTF. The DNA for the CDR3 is TGTGCCAGCAGCCAAGATAGACAGGGGGCGCAGGGTCTAGAAGGCTACACCTTC.

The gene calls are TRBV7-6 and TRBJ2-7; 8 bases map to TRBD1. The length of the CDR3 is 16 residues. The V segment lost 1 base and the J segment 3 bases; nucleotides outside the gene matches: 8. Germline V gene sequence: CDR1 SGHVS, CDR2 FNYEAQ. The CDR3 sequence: CASSLGLRGRGYEQYF. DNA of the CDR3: TGTGCCAGCAGCTTAGGCCTCAGGGGGCGAGGCTACGAGCAGTACTTC.

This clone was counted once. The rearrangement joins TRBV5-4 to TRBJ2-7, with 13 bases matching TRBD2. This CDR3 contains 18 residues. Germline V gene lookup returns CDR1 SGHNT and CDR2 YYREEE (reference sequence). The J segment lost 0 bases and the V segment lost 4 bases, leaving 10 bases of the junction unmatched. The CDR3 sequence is CASSRLLAGGPSSYEQYF. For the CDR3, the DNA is TGTGCCAGCAGCCGGTTACTAGCGGGGGGGCCGAGCTCCTACGAGCAGTACTTC. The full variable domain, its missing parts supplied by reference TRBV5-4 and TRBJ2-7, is ETGVTQSPTHLIKTRGQQVTLRCSSQSGHNTVSWYQQALGQGPQFIFQYYREEENGRGNFPPRFSGLQFPNYSSELNVNALELDDSALYLCASSRLLAGGPSSYEQYFGPGTRLTVT.

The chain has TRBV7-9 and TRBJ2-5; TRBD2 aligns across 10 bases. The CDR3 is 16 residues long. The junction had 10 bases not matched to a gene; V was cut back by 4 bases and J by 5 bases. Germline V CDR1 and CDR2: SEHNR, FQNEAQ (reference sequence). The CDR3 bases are TGTGCCAGCAGCTCTCCGCCAGCGGGGGGGCGGGAGACCCAGTACTTC. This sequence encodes CASSSPPAGGRETQYF.

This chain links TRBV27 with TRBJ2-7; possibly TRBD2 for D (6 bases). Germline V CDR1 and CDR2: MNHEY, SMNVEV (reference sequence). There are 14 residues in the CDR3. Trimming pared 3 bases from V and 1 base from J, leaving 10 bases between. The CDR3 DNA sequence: TGTGCCAGCAGTTTTACGGGGGAGTCCTACGAGCAGTACTTC. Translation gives CASSFTGESYEQYF.

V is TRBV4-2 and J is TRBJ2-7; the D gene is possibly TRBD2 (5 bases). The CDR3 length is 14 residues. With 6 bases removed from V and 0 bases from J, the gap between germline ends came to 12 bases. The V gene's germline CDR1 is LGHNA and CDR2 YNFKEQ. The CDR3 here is CASRGSGSSYEQYF. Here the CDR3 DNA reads TGTGCCAGCAGGGGGAGCGGAAGCTCCTACGAGCAGTACTTC.

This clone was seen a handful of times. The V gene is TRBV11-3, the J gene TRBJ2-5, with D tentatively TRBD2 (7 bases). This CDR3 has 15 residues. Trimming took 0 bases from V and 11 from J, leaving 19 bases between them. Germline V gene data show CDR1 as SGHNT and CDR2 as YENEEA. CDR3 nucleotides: TGTGCCAGCAGCTTAGATGGTCCCGGGGGGCAAGAGCAGTACTTC. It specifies CASSLDGPGGQEQYF. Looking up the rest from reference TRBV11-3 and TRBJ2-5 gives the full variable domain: EAGVVQSPRYKIIEKKQPVAFWCNPISGHNTLYWYLQNLGQGPELLIRYENEEAVDDSQLPKDRFSAERLKGVDSTLKIQPAELGDSAVYLCASSLDGPGGQEQYFGPGTRLLVL.

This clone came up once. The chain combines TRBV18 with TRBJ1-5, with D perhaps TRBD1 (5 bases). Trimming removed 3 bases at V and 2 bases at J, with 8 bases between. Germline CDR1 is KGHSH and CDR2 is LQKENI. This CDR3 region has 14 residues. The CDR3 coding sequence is TGTGCCAGCTCACCGTTAGGGGGCAATCAGCCCCAGCATTTT. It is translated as CASSPLGGNQPQHF.

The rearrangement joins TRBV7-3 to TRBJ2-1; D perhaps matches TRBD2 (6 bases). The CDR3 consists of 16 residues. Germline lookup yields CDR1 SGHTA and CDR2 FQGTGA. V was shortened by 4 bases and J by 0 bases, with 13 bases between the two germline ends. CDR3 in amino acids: CASSSESGRSYNEQFF. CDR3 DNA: TGTGCCAGCAGCTCAGAAAGCGGGCGCTCCTACAATGAGCAGTTCTTC.

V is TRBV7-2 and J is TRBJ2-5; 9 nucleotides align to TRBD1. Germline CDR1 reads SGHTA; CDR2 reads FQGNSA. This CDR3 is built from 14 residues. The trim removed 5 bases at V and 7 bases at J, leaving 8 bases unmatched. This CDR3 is CASSLRDRGATQYF. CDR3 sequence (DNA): TGTGCCAGCAGCCTAAGAGACAGGGGGGCGACCCAGTACTTC.

The CDR3 spells CASSLGFGGDRAYEQYF. CDR3 in DNA: TGTGCCAGCAGCTTAGGGTTTGGCGGGGACAGAGCCTACGAGCAGTACTTC. J is TRBJ2-7 and V is TRBV7-3; D possibly corresponds to TRBD1 (7 bases). Trimming pared 2 bases from V and 2 bases from J, leaving 19 bases between. Germline CDR1 reads SGHTA; CDR2 reads FQGTGA. The CDR3 loop spans 17 amino acids. The full variable domain, in which reference TRBV7-3 and TRBJ2-7 provide the parts outside the CDR3, is GAGVSQTPSNKVTEKGKYVELRCDPISGHTALYWYRQSLGQGPEFLIYFQGTGAADDSGLPNDRFFAVRPEGSVSTLKIQRTERGDSAVYLCASSLGFGGDRAYEQYFGPGTRLTVT.

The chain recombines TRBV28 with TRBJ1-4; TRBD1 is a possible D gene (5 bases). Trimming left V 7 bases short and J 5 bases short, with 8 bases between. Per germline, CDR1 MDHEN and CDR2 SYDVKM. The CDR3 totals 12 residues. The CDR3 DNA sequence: TGTGCCAGCACAGGGTCCAATGAAAAACTGTTTTTT. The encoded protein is CASTGSNEKLFF.

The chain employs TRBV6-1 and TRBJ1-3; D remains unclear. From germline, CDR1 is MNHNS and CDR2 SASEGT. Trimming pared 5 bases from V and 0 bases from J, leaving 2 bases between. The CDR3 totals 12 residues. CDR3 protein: CASSYSGNTIYF. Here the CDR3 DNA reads TGTGCCAGCAGTTACTCTGGAAACACCATATATTTT.

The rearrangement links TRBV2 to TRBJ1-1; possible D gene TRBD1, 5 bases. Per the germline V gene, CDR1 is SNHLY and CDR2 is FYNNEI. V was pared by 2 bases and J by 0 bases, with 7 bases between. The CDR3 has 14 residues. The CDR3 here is CASSEQGMNTEAFF. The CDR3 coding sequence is TGTGCCAGCAGTGAACAGGGTATGAACACTGAAGCTTTCTTT.

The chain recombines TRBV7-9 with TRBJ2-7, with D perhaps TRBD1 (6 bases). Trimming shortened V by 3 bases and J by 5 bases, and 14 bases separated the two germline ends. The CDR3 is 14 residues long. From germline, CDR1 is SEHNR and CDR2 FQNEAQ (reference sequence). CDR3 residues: CASSLQGWQDEQYF. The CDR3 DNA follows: TGTGCCAGCAGCTTGCAGGGGTGGCAGGACGAGCAGTACTTC.

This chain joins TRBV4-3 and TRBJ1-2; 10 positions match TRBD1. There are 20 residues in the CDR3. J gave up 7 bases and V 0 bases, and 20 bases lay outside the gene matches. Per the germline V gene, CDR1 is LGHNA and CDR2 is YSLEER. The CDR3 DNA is TGCGCCAGCAGCCAAGAATTTTTCCCCTTTATGAGACAGGGGGCATTTGGCTACACCTTC. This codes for CASSQEFFPFMRQGAFGYTF.

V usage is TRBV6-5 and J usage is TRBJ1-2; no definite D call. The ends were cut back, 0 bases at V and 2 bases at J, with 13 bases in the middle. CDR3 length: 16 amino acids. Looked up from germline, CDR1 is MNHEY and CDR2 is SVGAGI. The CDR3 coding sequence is TGTGCCAGCAGTTACTCTGAAGGGAGACCCAACTATGGCTACACCTTC. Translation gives CASSYSEGRPNYGYTF.

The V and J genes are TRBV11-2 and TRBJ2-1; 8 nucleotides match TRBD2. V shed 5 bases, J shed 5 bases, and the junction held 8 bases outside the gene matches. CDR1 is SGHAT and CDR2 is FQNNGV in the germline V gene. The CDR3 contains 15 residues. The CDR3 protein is CASSRFGGGNNEQFF. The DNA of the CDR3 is TGTGCCAGCAGCCGCTTCGGGGGGGGAAACAATGAGCAGTTCTTC.

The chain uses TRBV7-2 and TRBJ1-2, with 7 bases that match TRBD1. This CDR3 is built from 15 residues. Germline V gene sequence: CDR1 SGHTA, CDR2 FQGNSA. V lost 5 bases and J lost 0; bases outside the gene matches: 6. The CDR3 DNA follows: TGTGCCAGCAGCCTAATGGACAGGCCTAACTATGGCTACACCTTC. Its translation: CASSLMDRPNYGYTF.